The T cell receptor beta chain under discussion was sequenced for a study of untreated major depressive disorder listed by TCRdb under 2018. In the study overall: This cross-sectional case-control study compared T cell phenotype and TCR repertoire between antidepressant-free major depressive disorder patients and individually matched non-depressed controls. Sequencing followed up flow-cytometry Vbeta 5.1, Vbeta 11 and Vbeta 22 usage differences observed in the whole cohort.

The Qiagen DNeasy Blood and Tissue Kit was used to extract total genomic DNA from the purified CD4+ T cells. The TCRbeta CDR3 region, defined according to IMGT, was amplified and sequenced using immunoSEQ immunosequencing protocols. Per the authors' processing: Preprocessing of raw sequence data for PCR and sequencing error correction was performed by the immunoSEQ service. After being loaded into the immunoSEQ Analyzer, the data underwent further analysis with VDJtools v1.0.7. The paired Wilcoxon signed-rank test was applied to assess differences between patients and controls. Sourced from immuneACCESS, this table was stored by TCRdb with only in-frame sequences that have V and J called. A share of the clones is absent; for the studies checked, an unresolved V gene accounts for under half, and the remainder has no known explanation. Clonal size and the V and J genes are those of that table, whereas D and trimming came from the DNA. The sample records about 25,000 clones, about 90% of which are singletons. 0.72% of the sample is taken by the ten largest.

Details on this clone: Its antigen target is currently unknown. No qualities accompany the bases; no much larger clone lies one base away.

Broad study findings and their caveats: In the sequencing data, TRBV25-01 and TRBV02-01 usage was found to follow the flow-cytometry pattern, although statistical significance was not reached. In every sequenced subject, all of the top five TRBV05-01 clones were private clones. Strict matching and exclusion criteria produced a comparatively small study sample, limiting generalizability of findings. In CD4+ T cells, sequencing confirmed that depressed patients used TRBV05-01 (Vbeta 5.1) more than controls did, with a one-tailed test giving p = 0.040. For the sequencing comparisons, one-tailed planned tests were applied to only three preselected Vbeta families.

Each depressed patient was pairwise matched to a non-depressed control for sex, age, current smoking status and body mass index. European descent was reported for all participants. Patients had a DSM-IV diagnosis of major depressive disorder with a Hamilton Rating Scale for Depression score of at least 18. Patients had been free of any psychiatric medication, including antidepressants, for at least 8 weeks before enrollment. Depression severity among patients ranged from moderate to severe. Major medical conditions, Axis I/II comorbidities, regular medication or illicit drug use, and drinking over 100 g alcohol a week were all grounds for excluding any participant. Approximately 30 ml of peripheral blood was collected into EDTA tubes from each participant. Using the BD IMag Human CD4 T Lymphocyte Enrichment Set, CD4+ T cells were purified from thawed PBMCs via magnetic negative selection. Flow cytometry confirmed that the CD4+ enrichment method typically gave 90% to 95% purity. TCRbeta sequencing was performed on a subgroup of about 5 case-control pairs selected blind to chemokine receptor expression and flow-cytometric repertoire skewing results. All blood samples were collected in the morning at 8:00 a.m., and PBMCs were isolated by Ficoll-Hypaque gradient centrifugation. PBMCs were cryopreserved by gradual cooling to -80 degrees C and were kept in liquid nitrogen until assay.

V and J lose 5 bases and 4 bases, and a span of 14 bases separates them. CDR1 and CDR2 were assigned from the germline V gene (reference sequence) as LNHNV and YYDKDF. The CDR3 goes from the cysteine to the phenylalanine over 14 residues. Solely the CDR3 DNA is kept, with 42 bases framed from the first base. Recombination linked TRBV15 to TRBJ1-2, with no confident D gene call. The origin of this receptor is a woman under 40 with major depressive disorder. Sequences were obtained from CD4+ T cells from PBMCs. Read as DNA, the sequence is TGTGCCACCAGCTCAAGCCATAGGTTCTATGGCTACACCTTC. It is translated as CATSSSHRFYGYTF.